This entry lists 29 T cell receptor beta chains sequenced from one sample in a study of cytomegalovirus exposure and HLA in healthy donors. In the PCR, 60 Vbeta and 13 Jbeta primers were used. Only in-frame clones appear in the TCRdb table, and some are missing; sequencing was by immunoSEQ multiplex PCR. The profile shows 150,000 to 200,000 clones, approximately 78% of them singletons. Source material: PBMCs. These receptors were taken from a woman between 35 and 50 years old in good health and CMV-seronegative.

V usage is TRBV5-4 and J usage is TRBJ2-1, with 8 bases that match TRBD2. The CDR3 runs to 16 residues. The V segment lost 0 bases and the J segment 5 bases; nucleotides outside the gene matches: 7. The germline V gene has CDR1 SGHNT and CDR2 YYREEE (reference sequence). The CDR3 coding sequence is TGTGCCAGCAGCTTGGCGGTAGCGGGGATGGACAATGAGCAGTTCTTC. Translating gives CASSLAVAGMDNEQFF.

The chain is built from TRBV4-2 and TRBJ1-2, with a tentative D call TRBD1 (5 bases). The CDR3 has 12 residues. Germline values: CDR1 LGHNA, CDR2 YNFKEQ. Trimming removed 4 bases from V and 5 bases from J, with 8 bases in between. The CDR3 bases are TGTGCCAGCAGCCCAGACAGATATGGCTACACCTTC. Protein product: CASSPDRYGYTF.

V usage is TRBV7-2 and J usage is TRBJ2-5; 8 nucleotides align to TRBD1. The CDR3 spans 16 residues. V trimming: 1 base; J trimming: 5 bases; junction bases outside the gene matches: 9. The germline gives CDR1 SGHTA, CDR2 FQGNSA. CDR3: CASSLGWTGRTETQYF. In nucleotides, the CDR3 is TGTGCCAGCAGCTTAGGTTGGACAGGGAGGACGGAGACCCAGTACTTC. The complete variable domain, with remaining parts taken from reference TRBV7-2 and TRBJ2-5, reads GAGVSQSPSNKVTEKGKDVELRCDPISGHTALYWYRQSLGQGLEFLIYFQGNSAPDKSGLPSDRFSAERTGGSVSTLTIQRTQQEDSAVYLCASSLGWTGRTETQYFGPGTRLLVL.

The chain has TRBV5-1 and TRBJ1-1, with no clear D. V lost 0 bases and J lost 0, with 3 bases in between. CDR3 length equals 13 residues. Germline V lookup: CDR1 SGHRS, CDR2 YFSETQ. The CDR3 DNA reads as TGCGCCAGCAGCTTGGGGCTGAACACTGAAGCTTTCTTT. This sequence encodes CASSLGLNTEAFF.

The chain has TRBV7-8 and TRBJ1-1; tentative D call: TRBD1 (6 bases). Germline CDR1 SGHVS, CDR2 FQNEAQ. Trimming stripped 5 bases from V and 4 bases from J, with 20 bases between. The CDR3 sequence is 16 residues long. The CDR3 loop reads CASSHPNDRMGTEAFF. The CDR3 region has the DNA TGTGCCAGCAGCCACCCAAACGACAGGATGGGCACTGAAGCTTTCTTT.

DNA for the CDR3: TGTGCCAGCAGCGAGGGGAGGGATCAGCCCCAGCATTTT. This gives the protein CASSEGRDQPQHF. The V gene is TRBV2, the J gene TRBJ1-5; D possibly corresponds to TRBD1 (5 bases). Germline V gene data show CDR1 as SNHLY and CDR2 as FYNNEI. This CDR3 contains 13 residues. V dropped 6 bases and J dropped 5 bases, with 11 bases sitting between them. The entire variable domain, with the rest obtained from reference TRBV2 and TRBJ1-5, is as follows: EPEVTQTPSHQVTQMGQEVILRCVPISNHLYFYWYRQILGQKVEFLVSFYNNEISEKSEIFDDQFSVERPDGSNFTLKIRSTKLEDSAMYFCASSEGRDQPQHFGDGTRLSIL.

J is TRBJ1-1 and V is TRBV6-5; no clear D gene. V shed 6 bases and J shed 2 bases, with 10 bases lying between them. Germline V lookup: CDR1 MNHEY, CDR2 SVGAGI. This CDR3 has 13 residues. CDR3 in amino acids: CASSPGRNTEAFF. The CDR3 DNA reads TGTGCCAGCAGCCCTGGCAGAAACACTGAAGCTTTCTTT.

The chain employs TRBV28 and TRBJ1-1; no reliable D call. Germline V gives CDR1 MDHEN, CDR2 SYDVKM. The V end was cut by 7 bases, the J end by 4 bases, with 10 bases between. This CDR3 has 12 amino acids. The CDR3 DNA reads as TGTGCCAGCATAAGGTCGGGCACTGAAGCTTTCTTT. Protein product: CASIRSGTEAFF.

The rearrangement links TRBV2 to TRBJ1-2, with 9 bases matching TRBD1. Looked up from germline, CDR1 is SNHLY and CDR2 is FYNNEI. The length of the CDR3 is 13 residues. Germline trimming cut 4 bases from V and 4 bases from J; bases unmatched to any gene: 1. CDR3 sequence reads: CASSGDRAYGYTF. In nucleotides, the CDR3 is TGTGCCAGCAGTGGGGACAGGGCCTATGGCTACACCTTC. Looking up the rest from reference TRBV2 and TRBJ1-2 gives the full variable domain: EPEVTQTPSHQVTQMGQEVILRCVPISNHLYFYWYRQILGQKVEFLVSFYNNEISEKSEIFDDQFSVERPDGSNFTLKIRSTKLEDSAMYFCASSGDRAYGYTFGSGTRLTVV.

In this sample, this clone turned up a few times. The chain links TRBV28 to TRBJ1-3, with TRBD1 as a possible D gene (5 bases). V shed 6 bases and J shed 2 bases, with 14 bases lying between them. Germline values: CDR1 MDHEN, CDR2 SYDVKM. The CDR3 contains 15 residues. As DNA, the CDR3 is TGTGCCAGCAGACTTACGCAGGGCGCTGGAAACACCATATATTTT. Protein: CASRLTQGAGNTIYF.

The rearrangement links TRBV28 to TRBJ2-3; D unresolved. V was clipped by 3 bases and J by 4 bases, with 8 bases between them. Germline-derived CDR1 and CDR2 are MDHEN and SYDVKM. This CDR3 has 13 residues. This CDR3 reads CASSFFVPDTQYF. CDR3 coding DNA: TGTGCCAGCAGTTTCTTTGTTCCAGATACGCAGTATTTT.

This chain joins TRBV6-6 and TRBJ1-5, with D tentatively TRBD1 (6 bases). Germline V lookup: CDR1 MNHNY, CDR2 SVGAGI (reference sequence). The V and J ends lost 5 bases and 5 bases respectively, with 19 bases between them. There are 16 residues in the CDR3. CDR3 residues: CASSKKGGPGYQPQHF. As DNA, the CDR3 is TGTGCCAGCAGTAAAAAGGGGGGGCCGGGTTATCAGCCCCAGCATTTT.

The rearrangement joins TRBV18 to TRBJ1-1; D uncertain. V was shortened by 6 bases and J by 3 bases, with 14 bases between the two germline ends. The CDR3 loop spans 14 amino acids. Germline loops: CDR1 KGHSH, CDR2 LQKENI. The CDR3 spells CASSQAARDTEAFF. The CDR3 bases are TGTGCCAGCTCGCAAGCAGCTCGGGACACTGAAGCTTTCTTT.

The chain combines TRBV12-5 with TRBJ2-5, with 8 bases identical to TRBD1. V shed 5 bases, J shed 7 bases, and the junction held 3 bases outside the gene matches. The CDR3 spans 12 residues. CDR1 LGHNT and CDR2 FRNRAP come from the germline V gene. DNA for the CDR3: TGTGCTAGTGGTCAGGGGGCTGGGACCCAGTACTTC. This sequence encodes CASGQGAGTQYF.

The J gene is TRBJ2-3, the V gene TRBV7-7; a weak D match, TRBD1 (5 bases). This CDR3 has 15 amino acids. V was shortened by 5 bases and J by 1 base, with 13 bases between the two germline ends. Germline CDR1 reads SSHAT; CDR2 reads FNYEAQ (reference sequence). DNA for the CDR3: TGTGCCAGCAGCAACCAGGGCTTTGGCACAGATACGCAGTATTTT. The encoded protein is CASSNQGFGTDTQYF.

This chain links TRBV18 with TRBJ1-2, with 8 bases aligning to TRBD1. The CDR3 is 15 residues long. Germline values: CDR1 KGHSH, CDR2 LQKENI. The V gene end was trimmed by 1 base and the J gene end by 4 bases; junction bases not matched to a gene: 5. The CDR3 DNA reads as TGTGCCAGCTCACCACAAAGACAGGGGACCTATGGCTACACCTTC. Its protein product is CASSPQRQGTYGYTF.

The chain is built from TRBV10-3 and TRBJ2-7; 9 bases align to TRBD1. J was trimmed by 0 bases and V by 0 bases; bases with no gene match: 3. Per the germline V gene, CDR1 is ENHRY and CDR2 is SYGVKD. The CDR3 has 16 residues. CDR3 loop: CAISESGTGNSYEQYF. DNA for the CDR3: TGTGCCATCAGTGAGTCGGGGACAGGGAACTCCTACGAGCAGTACTTC.

This chain connects TRBV6-1 to TRBJ1-1; no clear D. Trimming left V 6 bases short and J 2 bases short, with 10 bases between. The CDR3 has 13 residues. Germline CDR1 reads MNHNS; CDR2 reads SASEGT. The CDR3 DNA follows: TGTGCCAGCAGGAGGAATCAAAACACTGAAGCTTTCTTT. Translated, it gives CASRRNQNTEAFF.

The V call is TRBV29-1, the J call TRBJ1-5; 8 bases are shared with TRBD1. Germline CDR1 reads SQVTM; CDR2 reads ANQGSEA. The length of the CDR3 is 13 residues. Losses at the gene ends were 6 bases for V and 4 bases for J; bases not matched to a gene: 5. CDR3 loop: CSVSRGRNQPQHF. DNA of the CDR3: TGCAGCGTCTCCAGGGGGCGGAATCAGCCCCAGCATTTT.

CDR3 DNA: TGTGCCAGCAACGGCAGGGGGGACCTAAACCGAAACAATGAGCAGTTCTTC. Amino acid sequence: CASNGRGDLNRNNEQFF. The chain joins TRBV27 to TRBJ2-1, with D possibly being TRBD1 (7 bases). Looked up from germline, CDR1 is MNHEY and CDR2 is SMNVEV (reference sequence). V lost 7 bases to trimming and J lost 5 bases, with 24 bases between them. This CDR3 comprises 17 residues.

Points on this clone: At one end the junction does not follow the germline gene, possibly because of a read error. The chain has TRBV7-9 and TRBJ1-2, with a weak D call TRBD1 (5 bases). Germline V lookup: CDR1 SEHNR, CDR2 FQNEAQ (reference sequence). The CDR3 is 12 residues long. In DNA, the CDR3 is TGTTCCAGCAGCTTCGGGGGGAATGGCTACACCTTC. Its translation: CSSSFGGNGYTF.

There are a few counts of this clone. The chain carries TRBV5-6 and TRBJ1-4; no firm D call. Trimming removed 2 bases at V and 8 bases at J, with 10 bases between. This CDR3 region has 13 residues. Looked up from germline, CDR1 is SGHDT and CDR2 is YYEEEE. In nucleotides, the CDR3 is TGTGCCAGCAGCTTCAACCGAGGGGAAAAACTGTTTTTT. This translates into CASSFNRGEKLFF.

The chain couples TRBV6-1 to TRBJ2-7; 8 bases map to TRBD1. The CDR3 is 13 residues long. With 5 bases clipped from V and 5 bases from J, the junction kept 5 bases outside the gene matches. Germline-derived CDR1 and CDR2 are MNHNS and SASEGT. For the CDR3, the DNA is TGTGCCAGCAGTACCAGGGGGCTCGACGAGCAGTACTTC. Its protein is CASSTRGLDEQYF.

The genes are TRBV6-8 and TRBJ1-2, with 10 bases aligning to TRBD1. Germline-derived CDR1 and CDR2 are MNHGY and SAAAGT. The CDR3 extends over 18 amino acids. The trim removed 2 bases at V and 1 base at J, leaving 10 bases unmatched. The CDR3: CASSYPRQGAQNNYGYTF. The CDR3 DNA is TGTGCCAGCAGTTACCCTAGACAGGGGGCGCAGAATAACTATGGCTACACCTTC.

This rearrangement joins TRBV27 to TRBJ2-3, with 12 bases aligning to TRBD2. The trim removed 5 bases at V and 6 bases at J, leaving 12 bases unmatched. Germline CDR1 reads MNHEY; CDR2 reads SMNVEV (reference sequence). This CDR3 is 17 amino acids long. The CDR3 loop is CASSHSSGGASWDTQYF. The CDR3 DNA reads TGTGCCAGCAGTCATTCTAGCGGGGGGGCTTCTTGGGATACGCAGTATTTT.

The chain couples TRBV7-9 to TRBJ2-6; 7 bases are shared with TRBD1. From germline, CDR1 is SEHNR and CDR2 FQNEAQ (reference sequence). This CDR3 region has 16 residues. Unmatched junction bases numbered 8, after V lost 5 bases and J lost 4 bases. CDR3 sequence: CASSPTGTGGANVLTF. In DNA, the CDR3 is TGTGCCAGCAGCCCGACAGGGACGGGAGGGGCCAACGTCCTGACTTTC.

This chain links TRBV6-5 with TRBJ1-6, with TRBD1 matching over 7 bases. J gave up 3 bases and V 6 bases, and 2 bases lay outside the gene matches. This CDR3 is built from 14 residues. Germline V CDR1 and CDR2: MNHEY, SVGAGI. CDR3 residues: CASRRTGYNSPLHF. The CDR3 bases are TGTGCCAGCAGGAGGACAGGCTATAATTCACCCCTCCACTTT.

J is TRBJ2-7 and V is TRBV11-2; 11 bases agree with TRBD1. The CDR3 runs 15 residues. The junction had 4 bases not matched to a gene; V was cut back by 6 bases and J by 0 bases. Per germline, CDR1 SGHAT and CDR2 FQNNGV. The CDR3 nucleotides read TGTGCCAGCAGATGGGACAGGGGGAGCTCCTACGAGCAGTACTTC. Encoded protein: CASRWDRGSSYEQYF.

The rearrangement uses TRBV7-2 and TRBJ2-3, with 10 bases aligning to TRBD2. Germline CDR1 reads SGHTA; CDR2 reads FQGNSA. The V and J ends lost 3 bases and 4 bases, in that order; junction bases with no gene match: 4. The CDR3 is 15 amino acids. The CDR3 sequence: CASSFPSGGADTQYF. The CDR3 DNA is TGTGCCAGCAGCTTTCCTAGCGGGGGAGCAGATACGCAGTATTTT.